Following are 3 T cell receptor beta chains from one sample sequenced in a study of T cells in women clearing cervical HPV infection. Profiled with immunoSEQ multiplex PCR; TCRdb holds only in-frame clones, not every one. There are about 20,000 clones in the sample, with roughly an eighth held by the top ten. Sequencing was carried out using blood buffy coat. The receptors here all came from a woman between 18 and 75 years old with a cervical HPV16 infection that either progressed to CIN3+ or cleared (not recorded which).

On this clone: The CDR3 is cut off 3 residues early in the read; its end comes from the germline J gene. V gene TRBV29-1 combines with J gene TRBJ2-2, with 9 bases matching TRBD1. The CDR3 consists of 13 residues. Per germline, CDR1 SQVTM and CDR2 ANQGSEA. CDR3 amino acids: CSARQGEKSPLFF. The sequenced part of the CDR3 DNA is TGCAGCGCCCGACAGGGGGAGAAATCACCG.

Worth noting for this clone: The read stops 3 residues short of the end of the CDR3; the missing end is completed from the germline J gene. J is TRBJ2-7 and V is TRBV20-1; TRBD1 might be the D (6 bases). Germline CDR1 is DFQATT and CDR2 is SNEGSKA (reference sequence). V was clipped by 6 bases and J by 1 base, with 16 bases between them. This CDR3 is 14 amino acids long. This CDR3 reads CSAGDILWSYEQYF. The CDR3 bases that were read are TGCAGTGCCGGGGACATCCTATGGTCCTACGAG.

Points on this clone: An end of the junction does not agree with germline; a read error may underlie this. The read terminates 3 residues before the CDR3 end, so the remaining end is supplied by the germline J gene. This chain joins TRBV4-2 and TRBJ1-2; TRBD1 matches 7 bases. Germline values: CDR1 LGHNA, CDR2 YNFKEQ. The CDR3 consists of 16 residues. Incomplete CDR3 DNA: TGCGCCAGCAGCCAAAGGGGCGAGACAGGGCACTATGGC. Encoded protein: CASSQRGETGHYG. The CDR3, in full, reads CASSQRGETGHYGYTF.